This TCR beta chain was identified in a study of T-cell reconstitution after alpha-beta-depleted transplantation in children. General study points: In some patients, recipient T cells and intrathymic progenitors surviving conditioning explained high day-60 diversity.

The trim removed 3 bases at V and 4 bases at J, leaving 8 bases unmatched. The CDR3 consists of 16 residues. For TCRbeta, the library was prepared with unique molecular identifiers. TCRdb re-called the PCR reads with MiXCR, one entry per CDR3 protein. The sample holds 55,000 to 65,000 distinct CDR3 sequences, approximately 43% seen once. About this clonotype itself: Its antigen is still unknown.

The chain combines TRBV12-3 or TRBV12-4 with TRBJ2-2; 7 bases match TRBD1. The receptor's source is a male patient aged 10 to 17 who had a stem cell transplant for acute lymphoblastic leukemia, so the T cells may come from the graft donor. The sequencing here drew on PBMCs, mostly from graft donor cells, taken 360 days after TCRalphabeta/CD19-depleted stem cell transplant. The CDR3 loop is CASSLLDRVVTGELFF. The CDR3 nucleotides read TGTGCCAGCAGTTTGCTAGACAGGGTTGTCACCGGGGAGCTGTTTTTT.